Given below is one T cell receptor (beta chain) in context. What it binds is unknown. This sample was taken from a study of regulatory T cells in long-lasting Graves disease. The CDR3 length is 13 residues. V was clipped by 6 bases and J by 6 bases; unmatched bases: 4. Time point described: newly diagnosed GD, antithyroid drugs for less than 3 months. Generation of the TCR library employed RNA extracted from PBMCs. Staff drew around 10 milliliters of peripheral blood into EDTA tubes. Findings and caveats of the study: The number of shared public clonotypes was higher in persistent patients (approximately 3,000) than new patients (966). Less diverse TCR repertoires were seen in persistent Graves' patients than in newly diagnosed ones.

Relying on iRepertoire HTBI primers and Arm-PCR of CDR3 regions, the team built TCR beta libraries. TCRdb redid the calling of the multiplex PCR reads with MiXCR, one entry per CDR3 protein. The sample lists just over 600,000 distinct CDR3 sequences; 16% were seen once. The data also belong to a second study, concerning T cells in Graves' hyperthyroidism and ophthalmopathy.

The specimen was peripheral blood mononuclear cells (PBMCs), collected at new diagnosis, from a patient treated with antithyroid drugs. This TCR derives from a woman between 25 and 40 years old with Graves disease. The V call is TRBV12-3 or TRBV12-4, the J call TRBJ2-1; 8 positions agree with TRBD1. CDR3 residues: CASRAQGVNEQFF. The CDR3 DNA is TGTGCCAGCAGGGCACAGGGGGTCAATGAGCAGTTCTTC.